This T cell receptor (beta chain) was observed in a study of cytomegalovirus exposure and HLA in healthy donors (dated by TCRdb to the late 2010s). For the wider study: In an earlier analysis of under 750 of the donors, about 260 Gb of sequence data and 120 million or so unique TCR beta sequences from roughly 190 million T cells were reported. Of the roughly 410 genotyped donors, 70% to 90% were placed in the genetic ancestry cluster associated with self-reported Caucasian donors. High-throughput TCR immunosequencing, statistical association of individual TCRs with disease status, and machine learning were combined to predict cytomegalovirus infection status. Several DR-DQ haplotypes were handled as single units for association and clustering because linkage in the cohort was strong. The study profiled the T cell repertoires of more than 500 subjects by immunosequencing and related them to cytomegalovirus serostatus. Across under 500 genotyped donors of the cohort, an average of approximately 220,000 unique TCR beta nucleotide sequences per donor were sequenced, and roughly 20% of those sequences were non-productive. An early release that covered 500 to 800 HLA-typed donors contained approximately 290 gigabases of sequencing data and about 84 million unique TCR sequences. Class I and class II HLA loci were covered by the typing at four-digit resolution. In addition to the first cohort of around 670 subjects, a separate validation cohort of 120 different subjects was used. All discovery cohort repertoires had been generated using a single sequencing platform. An earlier analysis of 500 to 650 of the donors applied high-throughput TCR beta sequencing to assess whether each TCR beta V gene segment acted as functional or pseudogenic. The aim of the study was to test whether cataloging public T cell receptors could identify signatures of past pathogen exposure. Donor age, sex, ethnicity and CMV serostatus were collected together with the repertoire data. A later analysis re-examined previously published TCR beta repertoires from just over 650 donors and added high-resolution HLA genotyping to investigate patterns of TCR occurrence. The later analysis used no new phenotypic data to find candidate immune exposures, relying instead on TCR beta sequences and their occurrence across donors. A later genetic analysis took genome-wide SNP genotypes for about three fifths of the roughly 700 donors and used that subset as a discovery cohort. The number of donors typed differed by locus, with 629-630 for A, B, C, DRB1 and DQB1, around 560 for DQA1, 600 to 610 for DPA1, and approximately 470 for DPB1. The study at large found these results: V-gene and J-gene trimming of TCR beta chains was associated with a missense DCLRE1C variant in a later genetic analysis, and the association was replicated in an independent cohort. The presence/absence analyses assumed that sequencing depth was roughly uniform across donors, and that assumption may not be true. The authors suggested that the approach could potentially be extended to other disease states and immunological phenotypes. When HLA alleles, especially DR and DQ, strongly co-occurred, TCR associations were difficult to assign to individual alleles. In an earlier analysis of some 640 of the donors, most TCR beta V segments were observed in productive rearrangements about 90% or about 30% of the time, broadly matching IMGT annotations. Because counts were too low, seventeen rarely observed V segments, including chromosome 9 orphons, were excluded from the earlier analysis of 500 to 700 of the donors. At a false discovery rate of 0.05, a later analysis linked around 17,000 TCR beta sequences to specific HLA alleles. In a later analysis, HLA-associated TCR beta chains showed more clonal expansion and lower generation probabilities than non-associated chains that were equally common. A further reported finding was that TCR beta sequences accurately predicted the HLA-A and HLA-B alleles for most subjects in the first cohort. Because the 87-base-pair reads could not distinguish some IMGT-functional V segments, including TRBV6-2 and TRBV6-3, those segments were excluded. In a later analysis, TCR association rates were found to vary across HLA loci, with the most associated TCRs seen for DRB1 alleles and the fewest for HLA-C alleles. Only TCR beta chains were sequenced in this cohort, and the absence of alpha or paired-chain data limited detectable features. A group of highly shared sequence variants was considered likely to be a technical artifact of the sequencing pipeline. CMV serostatus was the only immune exposure information available for the cohort. Across donors, most TCR sequences were observed very rarely, whereas some public TCRs were present in many individuals. Most CMV-associated TCR beta chains appeared to be HLA-restricted in a later analysis, and the HLA associations seemed to be driven largely by CMV exposure. Because HLA typing was missing for some donors at each locus, association tests included only the typed subset. A total of 150 to 200 TCR beta chains were listed by the study as associated with cytomegalovirus. Correlated functional status among segregating V segments might reflect linkage disequilibrium, but an unknown experimental factor could not be ruled out. In vitro tests confirmed that a few of the cytomegalovirus-associated TCR beta chains recognize cytomegalovirus antigens. According to a later genetic analysis, donors in an Asian-associated ancestry cluster had fewer N-insertions in productive TCRs than the approximately 700-donor mean. The classifier was reported to diagnose cytomegalovirus status with high specificity and sensitivity in both the original and validation cohorts. Several of the top co-occurrence clusters appeared to be linked to parvovirus B19, influenza, CMV and Epstein-Barr virus, according to a later analysis.

Receptor libraries were prepared by the immunoSEQ multiplex PCR assay. A mixture of 60 forward primers for TCR Vbeta segments and 13 reverse primers for TCR Jbeta segments was used in the multiplex PCR. The CDR3 region of rearranged TCR beta genes was amplified from genomic DNA by a multiplex PCR assay. On the Illumina HiSeq System, the amplified TCR beta libraries were sequenced as 87-base-pair reads. The study's processing was this. A later analysis counted about 80 million unique TCR beta chains across the approximately 700 repertoires, and approximately 11 million of these chains were shared by at least two donors. A nearest-neighbor algorithm error-corrected the raw reads and collapsed the reads into unique sequences, merging closely related sequences to remove PCR and sequencing errors. Alignment of CDR3 sequences to IMGT reference sequences was used to assign V, D and J gene segments. For a sequence to be retained, a match of at least six nucleotides to both a V gene segment and a J gene segment was required. Rearrangements were called productive when the CDR3 lacked stop codons and stayed in frame with V and J; all others were non-productive. Following IMGT convention, CDR3 was defined as the stretch from the second conserved V-encoded cysteine up to the conserved J-encoded phenylalanine. The earlier analysis of 500 to 650 of the donors excluded any sequence lacking an unambiguous match to a single V gene segment. In an earlier analysis of some 590 of the donors, a V segment was called functional when productive rearrangements were above 56.7%, and segregating when the standard deviation between donors exceeded 5%. A statistical classification framework was developed to diagnose cytomegalovirus status using the catalog of TCR beta chain sequences. A later analysis assigned V and J genes by comparing TCR nucleotide sequences with IMGT/GENE-DB human TR gene sequences. A later analysis assigned CDR3 sequences and most-parsimonious VDJ recombination scenarios with the TCRdist pipeline. In a later analysis, each TCR beta chain was defined by its CDR3 amino acid sequence together with its V-gene family, and reads lacking a unique V-gene family were excluded. As a way to deal with suspected cross-contamination and a sequencing artifact, a later analysis dropped under 600 nucleotide sequences that were highly shared and had low generation probability. A later analysis calculated a clonal expansion index for each public chain from normalized within-repertoire ranks of inferred template counts. A later analysis computed generation probabilities with a VDJ recombination model fitted to out-of-frame rearrangements, and checked the results against IGoR. Hypergeometric tests were used in a later analysis to score TCR-TCR, TCR-HLA and TCR-CMV co-occurrence, with a repertoire-size bias correction applied to the TCR pairs. In a later analysis, false discovery rates were estimated by permuting HLA or CMV assignments 20 times. A later analysis grouped co-occurring TCRs with DBSCAN, adding TCRdist sequence similarity when clustering within HLA-allele-positive subsets. Repertoires with fewer than 30,000 or more than 120,000 public chains were left out of co-occurrence clustering, as were five repertoires with anomalous nucleotide sharing. TCRdb took over this immuneACCESS table, retaining in-frame rearrangements with V and J assigned. Such tables are incomplete; in checked studies, under half of the missing clones stem from an unresolved V gene, and the remainder is unexplained. The V and J calls and clone size are taken from that table; D and trimming were inferred from the DNA. The sample profile shows more than 85,000 clones; approximately 76% of them were found once. The top ten hold more than 6% of the sample.

As encoded in the germline V gene, CDR1 is SGHTA while CDR2 is FQGNSA. Reading from cysteine to phenylalanine, the CDR3 counts 12 amino acids. Of the read, only the CDR3 DNA is kept; its 36 bases are in frame from base 1. Cut back by 5 bases and 11 bases, the V and J ends lie 15 bases apart. The cohort comprised some 680 healthy bone marrow donors. At the time of sampling, all cohort members were nominally healthy, though unrecorded immune exposures were likely present. The donor tested CMV seropositive, placing the donor among the 290 or so seropositive members of the cohort. A peripheral blood sample was provided by each donor, and peripheral blood mononuclear cells were used for TCR beta sequencing. The Qiagen DNeasy Blood Extraction Kit was used to extract genomic DNA from the blood cell samples. On this clone: Its antigen remains undetermined. No quality values exist for individual bases; no much larger clone is one base distant.

The TCR originated in a woman in her forties or fifties in good health and CMV-seropositive. The sequencing input was PBMCs. Recombination linked TRBV7-2 to TRBJ1-1; tentative D gene TRBD1, with 6 bases matching. The DNA sequence is as follows: TGTGCCAGCAGCACCTCGACAGGTCCCGCTTTCTTT. Its translation is CASSTSTGPAFF. This CDR3, with the reference TRBV7-2 and TRBJ1-1 proteins standing in past its ends, gives the full variable domain GAGVSQSPSNKVTEKGKDVELRCDPISGHTALYWYRQSLGQGLEFLIYFQGNSAPDKSGLPSDRFSAERTGGSVSTLTIQRTQQEDSAVYLCASSTSTGPAFFGQGTRLTVV.